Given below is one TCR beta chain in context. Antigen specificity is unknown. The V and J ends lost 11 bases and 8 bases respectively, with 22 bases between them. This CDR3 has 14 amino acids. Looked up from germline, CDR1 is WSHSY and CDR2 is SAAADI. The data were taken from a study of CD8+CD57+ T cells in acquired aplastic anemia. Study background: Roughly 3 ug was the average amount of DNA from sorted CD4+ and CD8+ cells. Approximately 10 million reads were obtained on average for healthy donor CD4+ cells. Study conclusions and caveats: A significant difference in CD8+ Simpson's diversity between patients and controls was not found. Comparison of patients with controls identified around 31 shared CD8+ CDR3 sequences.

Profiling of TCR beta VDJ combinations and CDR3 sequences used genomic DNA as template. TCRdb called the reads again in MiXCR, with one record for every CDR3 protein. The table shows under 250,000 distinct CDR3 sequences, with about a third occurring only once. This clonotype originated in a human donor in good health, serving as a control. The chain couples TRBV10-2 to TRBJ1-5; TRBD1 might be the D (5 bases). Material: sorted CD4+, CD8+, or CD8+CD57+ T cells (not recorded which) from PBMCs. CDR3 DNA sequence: TGCGCCGGTAGGGACGGTTCTACCGTGGAGCCCCAGCATTTT. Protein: CAGRDGSTVEPQHF.